A selection of T cell receptor beta chains follows, all from one sample in a study of blood T cell repertoires in COVID-19. Data came from immunoSEQ multiplex PCR; TCRdb stores just in-frame clones and leaves some out. The data contain 50,000 to 75,000 clones, over 60% of them singletons. Source material: peripheral blood. The receptors here all came from a human donor in a cohort sampled during active COVID-19. Both conserved end residues are part of each CDR3. D genes are given only for firm matches. Clone size, where shown, is once, few, many, or a class for clones that have expanded.

clone size	D gene	V gene	J gene	CDR3 protein	CDR3 DNA
-	-	TRBV5-1	TRBJ1-1	CASSSSPGAEAFF	TGCGCCAGCAGCTCCAGCCCCGGGGCTGAAGCTTTCTTT
-	TRBD2	TRBV7-2	TRBJ2-1	CASSLGISGGKLYNEQFF	TGTGCCAGCAGCTTAGGTATTAGCGGGGGTAAGTTGTACAATGAGCAGTTCTTC
-	TRBD2	TRBV5-1	TRBJ2-3	CASSPLAGADTQYF	TGCGCCAGCAGTCCCCTAGCGGGGGCTGATACGCAGTATTTT
few	TRBD1	TRBV27	TRBJ2-7	CASSPRQGPYEQYF	TGTGCCAGCAGTCCCAGACAGGGCCCCTACGAGCAGTACTTC
-	TRBD1	TRBV30	TRBJ2-5	CAWSETGGWETQYF	TGTGCCTGGAGTGAGACAGGGGGCTGGGAGACCCAGTACTTC
-	TRBD1	TRBV2	TRBJ1-2	CASTRQGTNYGYTF	TGTGCCAGCACCCGACAGGGGACTAACTATGGCTACACCTTC
-	TRBD2	TRBV28	TRBJ2-1	CASWRRRGGVDEQFF	TGTGCCAGCTGGCGGAGGCGGGGGGGAGTCGATGAGCAGTTCTTC
-	-	TRBV2	TRBJ1-4	CAIRAATNEKLFF	TGTGCCATCCGAGCTGCAACTAATGAAAAACTGTTTTTT
-	-	TRBV5-6	TRBJ1-6	CASSLGGVFSFNSPLHF	TGTGCCAGCAGCTTGGGGGGGGTGTTTAGTTTTAATTCACCCCTCCACTTT
-	-	TRBV7-9	TRBJ2-2	CASSRAGSGELFF	TGTGCCAGCAGCAGGGCTGGCAGCGGGGAGCTGTTTTTT
-	-	TRBV5-1	TRBJ1-1	CASRPYTGLNTEAFF	TGCGCCAGCAGACCCTATACAGGGCTGAACACTGAAGCTTTCTTT
many	-	TRBV28	TRBJ2-2	CASSSTGSTGELFF	TGTGCCAGCAGTTCTACAGGTTCCACCGGGGAGCTGTTTTTT
-	TRBD2	TRBV19	TRBJ2-6	CASSIRGGSGANVLTF	TGTGCCAGTAGTATACGGGGGGGCTCTGGGGCCAACGTCCTGACTTTC
-	-	TRBV5-1	TRBJ1-2	CASSASTGSVLGYTF	TGCGCCAGCAGCGCCTCGACAGGTTCCGTGCTTGGCTACACCTTC
-	-	TRBV18	TRBJ1-1	CASSPWGELNTEAFF	TGTGCCAGCTCACCTTGGGGGGAACTGAACACTGAAGCTTTCTTT
-	TRBD2	TRBV12-3/TRBV12-4	TRBJ2-2	CASKLAGIGELFF	TGTGCCAGCAAACTAGCGGGGATCGGGGAGCTGTTTTTT
-	-	TRBV7-6	TRBJ2-7	CASSPQRGGAAYEQYF	TGTGCCAGCAGCCCTCAGAGAGGGGGGGCCGCCTACGAGCAGTACTTC
few	TRBD2	TRBV11-2	TRBJ2-1	CASSLFGGGSNEQFF	TGTGCCAGCAGCTTATTCGGCGGGGGAAGCAATGAGCAGTTCTTC
-	TRBD1	TRBV27	TRBJ2-7	CASRRGQGYHEQYF	TGTGCCAGCAGACGCGGACAGGGATACCACGAGCAGTACTTC
medium-sized	TRBD1	TRBV5-1	TRBJ1-1	CASSPAGTGNTEAFF	TGCGCCAGCAGCCCAGCCGGGACAGGGAACACTGAAGCTTTCTTT
-	-	TRBV5-1	TRBJ1-2	CASSLAQETYGYTF	TGCGCCAGCAGCCTCGCACAGGAGACCTATGGCTACACCTTC
-	TRBD2	TRBV28	TRBJ2-3	CASSSGGAGTDTQYF	TGTGCCAGCAGTTCCGGGGGGGCTGGCACAGATACGCAGTATTTT